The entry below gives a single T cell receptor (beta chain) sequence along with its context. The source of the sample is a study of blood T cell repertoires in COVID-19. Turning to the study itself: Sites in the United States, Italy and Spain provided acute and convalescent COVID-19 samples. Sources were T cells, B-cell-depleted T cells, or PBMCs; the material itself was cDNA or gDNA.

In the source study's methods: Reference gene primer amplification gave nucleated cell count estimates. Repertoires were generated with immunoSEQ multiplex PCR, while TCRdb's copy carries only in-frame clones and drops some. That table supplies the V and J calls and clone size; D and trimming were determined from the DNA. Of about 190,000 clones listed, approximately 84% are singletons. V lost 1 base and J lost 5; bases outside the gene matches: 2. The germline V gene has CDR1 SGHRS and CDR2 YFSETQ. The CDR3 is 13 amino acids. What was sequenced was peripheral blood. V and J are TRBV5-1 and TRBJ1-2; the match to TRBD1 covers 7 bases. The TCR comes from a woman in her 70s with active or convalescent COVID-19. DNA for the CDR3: TGCGCCAGCAGCTTGAGGGGGCTTTATGGCTACACCTTC. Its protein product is CASSLRGLYGYTF.